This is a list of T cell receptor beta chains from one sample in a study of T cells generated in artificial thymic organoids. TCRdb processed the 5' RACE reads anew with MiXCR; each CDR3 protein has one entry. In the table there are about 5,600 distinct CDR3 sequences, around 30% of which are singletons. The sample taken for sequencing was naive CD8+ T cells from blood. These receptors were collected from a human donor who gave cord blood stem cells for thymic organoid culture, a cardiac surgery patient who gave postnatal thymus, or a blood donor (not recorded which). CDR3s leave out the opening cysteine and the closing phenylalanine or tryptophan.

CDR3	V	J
ASSATYEQY	TRBV14	TRBJ2-7
ASSLGPDSPLH	TRBV27	TRBJ1-6
ASSLEGSSNQPQH	TRBV19	TRBJ1-5
SARDRDTNQPQH	TRBV20-1	TRBJ1-5
ASRDGEVDEQY	TRBV19	TRBJ2-7
ASSSSDREGADTQY	TRBV12-3/TRBV12-4	TRBJ2-3
ASSLATSRSTDTQY	TRBV7-6	TRBJ2-3
SADANFGGRGNEQF	TRBV20-1	TRBJ2-1
ASSQGPQTGVAF	TRBV4-1	TRBJ1-1
ASSLADWMSSYEQY	TRBV11-2	TRBJ2-7
ASSPTRLGGLAGTQNTGELF	TRBV7-6	TRBJ2-2
AWSADLRQPQH	TRBV30	TRBJ1-5
ASSLVASDYEQY	TRBV11-2	TRBJ2-7
ASGPGGQTAQY	TRBV12-3/TRBV12-4	TRBJ2-5
ASSLMAYTDTQY	TRBV15	TRBJ2-3
ASSLYPTYSYEQY	TRBV5-1	TRBJ2-7
ASSQGIAVSYEQY	TRBV4-1	TRBJ2-7
ATSSAANTGELF	TRBV15	TRBJ2-2
ASTIWVGNTEAF	TRBV19	TRBJ1-1
ASSSLAGGPHDPDTQY	TRBV12-3/TRBV12-4	TRBJ2-3
ASSRDGGGTKNIQY	TRBV5-1	TRBJ2-4
ASRRAPMYEQY	TRBV28	TRBJ2-7
SAGTGQETQY	TRBV29-1	TRBJ2-5
VSSPIEGARSDTQY	TRBV7-3	TRBJ2-3
ASYAGELF	TRBV19	TRBJ2-2
ASSEVGLAGANEQY	TRBV6-1	TRBJ2-7
ASSVPNGGEASTDTQY	TRBV27	TRBJ2-3
ASSPLLEQY	TRBV7-8	TRBJ2-7